The source of this T cell receptor (beta chain) is a study of early T cells in non-severe SARS-CoV-2 infection. Overall study: Investigators sequenced bulk RNA drawn from unsorted whole blood, and chains remained unpaired.

By share, this clonotype ranks as medium-sized (0.01 to 0.1%). Its antigen is not identified. Study outcomes and limitations: Database matching using VDJdb favored anti-spike CD8 responses, with private and CD4 specificities left missing.

Attachment of unique molecular identifiers to individual cDNA molecules was performed. Using its own MiXCR run on the 5' RACE reads, TCRdb lists one record per CDR3 protein. The top ten hold around 6% of the sample, which has more than 25,000 distinct CDR3 sequences, roughly 4.5% seen once. The sample in question was whole blood, obtained at baseline. This sequence originates from an adult who was a healthcare worker with PCR-confirmed SARS-CoV-2 infection or an uninfected control (not recorded which).

CDR3 coding DNA: TGTGCCACCAGCAGAACCACAGGCTCCTACAATGAGCAGTTCTTC. This encodes CATSRTTGSYNEQFF. This chain joins TRBV15 and TRBJ2-1; a possible D gene is TRBD1 (5 bases). This CDR3 has 15 amino acids. Germline assignment: CDR1 LNHNV and CDR2 YYDKDF (reference sequence). Trimming cost V 2 bases and J 0 bases, with 8 bases left between them. Variable domain in full (rest from reference TRBV15 and TRBJ2-1): DAMVIQNPRYQVTQFGKPVTLSCSQTLNHNVMYWYQQKSSQAPKLLFHYYDKDFNNEADTPDNFQSRRPNTSFCFLDIRSPGLGDTAMYLCATSRTTGSYNEQFFGPGTRLTVL.